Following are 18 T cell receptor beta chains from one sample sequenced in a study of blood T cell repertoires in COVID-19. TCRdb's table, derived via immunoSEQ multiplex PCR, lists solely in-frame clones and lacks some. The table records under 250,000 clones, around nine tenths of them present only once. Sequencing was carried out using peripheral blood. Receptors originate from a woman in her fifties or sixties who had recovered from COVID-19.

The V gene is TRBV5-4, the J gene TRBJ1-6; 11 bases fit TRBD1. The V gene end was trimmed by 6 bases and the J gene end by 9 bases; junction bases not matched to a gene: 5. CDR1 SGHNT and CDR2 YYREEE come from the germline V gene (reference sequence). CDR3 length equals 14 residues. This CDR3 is CASTTGQGGSPLHF. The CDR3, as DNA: TGTGCCAGCACCACGGGACAGGGGGGTTCACCCCTCCACTTT.

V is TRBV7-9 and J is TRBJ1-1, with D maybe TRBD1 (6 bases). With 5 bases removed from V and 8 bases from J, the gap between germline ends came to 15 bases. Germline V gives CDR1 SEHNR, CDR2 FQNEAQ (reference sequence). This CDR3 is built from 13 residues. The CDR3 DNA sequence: TGTGCCAGCAGCGCCGCGGGGGCGAGGGAAGCTTTCTTT. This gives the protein CASSAAGAREAFF.

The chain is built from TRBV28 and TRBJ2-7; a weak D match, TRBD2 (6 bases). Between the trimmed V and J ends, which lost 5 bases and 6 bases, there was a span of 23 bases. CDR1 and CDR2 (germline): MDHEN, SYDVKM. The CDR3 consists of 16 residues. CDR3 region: CASSPAGRGTLSEQYF. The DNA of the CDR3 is TGTGCCAGCAGTCCCGCGGGGAGAGGGACGCTATCCGAGCAGTACTTC.

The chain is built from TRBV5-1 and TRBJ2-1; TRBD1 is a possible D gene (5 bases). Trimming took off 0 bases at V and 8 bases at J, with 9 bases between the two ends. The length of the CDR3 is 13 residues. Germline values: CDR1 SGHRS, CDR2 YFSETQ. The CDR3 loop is CASSLGQLDEQFF. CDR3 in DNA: TGCGCCAGCAGCTTGGGACAGTTGGATGAGCAGTTCTTC. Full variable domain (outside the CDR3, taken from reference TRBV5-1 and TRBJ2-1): KAGVTQTPRYLIKTRGQQVTLSCSPISGHRSVSWYQQTPGQGLQFLFEYFSETQRNKGNFPGRFSGRQFSNSRSEMNVSTLELGDSALYLCASSLGQLDEQFFGPGTRLTVL.

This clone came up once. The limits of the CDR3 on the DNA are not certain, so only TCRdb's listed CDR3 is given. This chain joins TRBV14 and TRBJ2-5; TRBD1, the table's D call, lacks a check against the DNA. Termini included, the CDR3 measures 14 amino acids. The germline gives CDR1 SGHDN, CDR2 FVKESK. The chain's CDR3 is CASSQVRARGTQYF.

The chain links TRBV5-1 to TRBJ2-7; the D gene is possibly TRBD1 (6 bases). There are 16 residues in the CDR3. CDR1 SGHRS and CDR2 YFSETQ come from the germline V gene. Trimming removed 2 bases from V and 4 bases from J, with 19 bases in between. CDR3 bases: TGCGCCAGCAGCTTTACAGGGTCTTCGGTCGGATACGAGCAGTACTTC. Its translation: CASSFTGSSVGYEQYF.

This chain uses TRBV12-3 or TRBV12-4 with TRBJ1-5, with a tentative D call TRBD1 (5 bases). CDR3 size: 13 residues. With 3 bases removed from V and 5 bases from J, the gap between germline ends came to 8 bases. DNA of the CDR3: TGTGCCAGCAGTTTGCTAGGGGATCAGCCCCAGCATTTT. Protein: CASSLLGDQPQHF.

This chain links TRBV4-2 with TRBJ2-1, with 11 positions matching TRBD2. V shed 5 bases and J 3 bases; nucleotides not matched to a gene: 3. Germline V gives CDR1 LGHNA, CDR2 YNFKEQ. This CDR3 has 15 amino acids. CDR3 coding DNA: TGTGCCAGCAGCAAGACTAGCGGGGACTACAATGAGCAGTTCTTC. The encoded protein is CASSKTSGDYNEQFF.

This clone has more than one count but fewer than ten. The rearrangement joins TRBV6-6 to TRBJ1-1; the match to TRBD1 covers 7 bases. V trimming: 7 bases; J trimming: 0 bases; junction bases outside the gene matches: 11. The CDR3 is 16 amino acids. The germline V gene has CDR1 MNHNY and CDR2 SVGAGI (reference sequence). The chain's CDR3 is CASIGHGDRMNTEAFF. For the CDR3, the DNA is TGTGCCAGCATAGGCCACGGGGACAGAATGAACACTGAAGCTTTCTTT.

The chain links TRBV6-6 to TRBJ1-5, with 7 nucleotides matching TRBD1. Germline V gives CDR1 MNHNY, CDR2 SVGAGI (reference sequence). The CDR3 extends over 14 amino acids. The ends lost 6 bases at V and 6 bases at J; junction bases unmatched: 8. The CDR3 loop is CASRPDRARQPQHF. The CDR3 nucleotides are TGTGCCAGCAGGCCAGACAGGGCACGTCAGCCCCAGCATTTT.

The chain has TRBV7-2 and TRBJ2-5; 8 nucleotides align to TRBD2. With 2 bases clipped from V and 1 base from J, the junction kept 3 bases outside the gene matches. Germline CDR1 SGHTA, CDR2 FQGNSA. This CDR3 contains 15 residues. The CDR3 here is CASSLTGTSQETQYF. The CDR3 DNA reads TGTGCCAGCAGCTTAACCGGGACTAGCCAAGAGACCCAGTACTTC.

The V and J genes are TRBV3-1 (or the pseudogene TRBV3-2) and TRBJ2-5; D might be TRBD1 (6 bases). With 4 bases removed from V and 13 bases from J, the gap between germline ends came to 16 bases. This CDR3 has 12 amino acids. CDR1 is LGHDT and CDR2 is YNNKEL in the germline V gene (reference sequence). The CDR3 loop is CASSPHRAWPYF. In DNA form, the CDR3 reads TGTGCCAGCAGCCCACACAGGGCCTGGCCGTACTTC.

CDR3 bases: TGCGCCAGCGCAGGGGGAGGCGCTGGAGGGGCACCCCTCCACTTT. Its protein product is CASAGGGAGGAPLHF. The chain uses TRBV5-1 and TRBJ1-6; 7 nucleotides align to TRBD1. The V and J ends lost 7 bases and 11 bases, in that order; junction bases with no gene match: 15. Looked up from germline, CDR1 is SGHRS and CDR2 is YFSETQ. This CDR3 has 15 residues.

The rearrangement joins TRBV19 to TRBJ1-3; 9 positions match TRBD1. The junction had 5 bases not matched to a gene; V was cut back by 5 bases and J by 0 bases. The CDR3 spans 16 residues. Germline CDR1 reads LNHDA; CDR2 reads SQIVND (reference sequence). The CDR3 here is CASSSGTGFSGNTIYF. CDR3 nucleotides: TGTGCCAGTAGTTCCGGGACAGGGTTCTCTGGAAACACCATATATTTT.

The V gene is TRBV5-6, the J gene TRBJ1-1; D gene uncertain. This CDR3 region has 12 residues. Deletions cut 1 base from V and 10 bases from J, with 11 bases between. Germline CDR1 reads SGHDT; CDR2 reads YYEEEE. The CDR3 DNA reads TGTGCCAGCAGCTTGAATCGTGGGCGAGCTTTCTTT. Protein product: CASSLNRGRAFF.

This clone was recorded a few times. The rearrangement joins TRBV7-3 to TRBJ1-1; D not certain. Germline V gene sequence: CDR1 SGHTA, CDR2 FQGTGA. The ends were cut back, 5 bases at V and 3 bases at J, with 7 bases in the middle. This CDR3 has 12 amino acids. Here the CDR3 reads CASSLSYTEAFF. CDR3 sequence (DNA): TGTGCCAGCAGCCTCTCGTACACTGAAGCTTTCTTT.

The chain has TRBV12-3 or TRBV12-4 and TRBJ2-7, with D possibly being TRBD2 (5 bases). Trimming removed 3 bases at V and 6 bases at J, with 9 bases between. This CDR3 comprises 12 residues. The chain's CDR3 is CASSFAAAEQYF. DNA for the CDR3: TGTGCCAGCAGTTTCGCAGCGGCCGAGCAGTACTTC.

The CDR3 spells CASSPLPLQETQYF. The CDR3 DNA reads TGTGCCAGCTCCCCTCTACCTCTTCAAGAGACCCAGTACTTC. The gene calls are TRBV18 and TRBJ2-5; D gene ambiguous. V was cut by 6 bases and J by 2 bases, with 13 bases left in between. The CDR3 runs to 14 residues. Germline values: CDR1 KGHSH, CDR2 LQKENI.